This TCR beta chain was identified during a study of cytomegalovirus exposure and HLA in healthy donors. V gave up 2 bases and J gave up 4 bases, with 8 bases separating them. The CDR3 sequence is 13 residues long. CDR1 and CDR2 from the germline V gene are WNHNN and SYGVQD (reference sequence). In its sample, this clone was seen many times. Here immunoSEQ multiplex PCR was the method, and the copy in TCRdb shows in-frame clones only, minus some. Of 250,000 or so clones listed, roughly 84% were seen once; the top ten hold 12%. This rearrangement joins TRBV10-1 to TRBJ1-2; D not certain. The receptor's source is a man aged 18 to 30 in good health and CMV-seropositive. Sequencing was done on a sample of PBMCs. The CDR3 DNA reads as TGCGCCAGCAGTGAGAACCTAAGCTATGGCTACACCTTC. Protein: CASSENLSYGYTF.